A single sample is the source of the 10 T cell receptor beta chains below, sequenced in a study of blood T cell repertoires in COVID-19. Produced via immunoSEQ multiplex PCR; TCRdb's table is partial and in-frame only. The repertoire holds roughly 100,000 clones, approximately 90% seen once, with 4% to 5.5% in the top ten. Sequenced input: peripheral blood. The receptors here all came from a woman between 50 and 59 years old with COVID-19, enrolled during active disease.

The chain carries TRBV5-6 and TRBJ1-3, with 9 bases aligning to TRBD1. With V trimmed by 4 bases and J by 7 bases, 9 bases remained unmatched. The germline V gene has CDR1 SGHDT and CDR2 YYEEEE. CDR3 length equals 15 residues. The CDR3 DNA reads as TGTGCCAGCAGCCCTGGGACAGGGACGAGGAACACCATATATTTT. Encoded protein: CASSPGTGTRNTIYF.

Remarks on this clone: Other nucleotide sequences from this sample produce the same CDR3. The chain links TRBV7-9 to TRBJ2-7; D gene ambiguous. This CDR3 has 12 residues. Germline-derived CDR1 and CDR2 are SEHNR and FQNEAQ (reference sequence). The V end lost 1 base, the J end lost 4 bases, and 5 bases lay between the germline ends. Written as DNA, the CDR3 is TGTGCCAGCAGCTTAGACAATTACGAGCAGTACTTC. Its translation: CASSLDNYEQYF.

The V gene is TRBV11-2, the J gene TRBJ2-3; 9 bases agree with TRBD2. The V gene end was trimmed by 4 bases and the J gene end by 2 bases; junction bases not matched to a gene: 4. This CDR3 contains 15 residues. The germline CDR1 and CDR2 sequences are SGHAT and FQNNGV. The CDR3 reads CASSSGGLATDTQYF. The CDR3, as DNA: TGTGCCAGCAGCTCGGGGGGACTAGCCACAGATACGCAGTATTTT. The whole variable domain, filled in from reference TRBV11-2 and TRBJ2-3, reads EAGVAQSPRYKIIEKRQSVAFWCNPISGHATLYWYQQILGQGPKLLIQFQNNGVVDDSQLPKDRFSAERLKGVDSTLKIQPAKLEDSAVYLCASSSGGLATDTQYFGPGTRLTVL.

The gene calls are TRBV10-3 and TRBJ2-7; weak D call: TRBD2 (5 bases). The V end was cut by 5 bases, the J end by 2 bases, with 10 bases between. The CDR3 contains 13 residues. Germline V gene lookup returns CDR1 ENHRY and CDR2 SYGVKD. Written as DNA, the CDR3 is TGTGCCATCAGTTTACTAGACACCTACGAGCAGTACTTC. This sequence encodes CAISLLDTYEQYF.

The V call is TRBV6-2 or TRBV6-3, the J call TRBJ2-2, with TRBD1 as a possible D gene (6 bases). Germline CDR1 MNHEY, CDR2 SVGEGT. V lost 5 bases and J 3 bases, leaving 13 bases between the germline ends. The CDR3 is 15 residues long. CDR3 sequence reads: CASSATGTDTGELFF. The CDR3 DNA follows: TGTGCCAGCAGTGCAACAGGGACGGACACCGGGGAGCTGTTTTTT.

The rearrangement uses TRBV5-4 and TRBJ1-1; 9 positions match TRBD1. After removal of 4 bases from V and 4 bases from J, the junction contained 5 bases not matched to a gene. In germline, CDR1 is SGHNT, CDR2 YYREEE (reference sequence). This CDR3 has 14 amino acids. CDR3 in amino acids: CASSRTGDSTEAFF. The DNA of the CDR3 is TGTGCCAGCAGCCGGACAGGGGATAGCACTGAAGCTTTCTTT.

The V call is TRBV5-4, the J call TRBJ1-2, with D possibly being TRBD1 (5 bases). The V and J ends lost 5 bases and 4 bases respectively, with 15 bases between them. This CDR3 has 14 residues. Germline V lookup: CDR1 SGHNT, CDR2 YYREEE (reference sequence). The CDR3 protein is CASSSVQGSYGYTF. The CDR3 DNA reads TGTGCCAGCAGTTCGGTGCAGGGAAGCTATGGCTACACCTTC. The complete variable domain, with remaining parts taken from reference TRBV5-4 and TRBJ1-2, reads ETGVTQSPTHLIKTRGQQVTLRCSSQSGHNTVSWYQQALGQGPQFIFQYYREEENGRGNFPPRFSGLQFPNYSSELNVNALELDDSALYLCASSSVQGSYGYTFGSGTRLTVV.

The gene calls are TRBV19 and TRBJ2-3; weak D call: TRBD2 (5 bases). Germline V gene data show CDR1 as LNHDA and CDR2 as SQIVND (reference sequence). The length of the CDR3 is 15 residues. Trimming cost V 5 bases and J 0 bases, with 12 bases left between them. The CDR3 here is CASSWTDSSTDTQYF. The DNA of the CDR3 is TGTGCCAGTAGTTGGACTGACTCTAGCACAGATACGCAGTATTTT.

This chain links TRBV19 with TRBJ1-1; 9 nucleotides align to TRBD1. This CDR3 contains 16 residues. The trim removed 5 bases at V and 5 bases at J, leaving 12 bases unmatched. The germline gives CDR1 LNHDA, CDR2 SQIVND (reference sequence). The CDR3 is CASSAPQGAVGTEAFF. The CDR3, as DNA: TGTGCCAGTAGTGCCCCACAGGGGGCTGTAGGAACTGAAGCTTTCTTT.

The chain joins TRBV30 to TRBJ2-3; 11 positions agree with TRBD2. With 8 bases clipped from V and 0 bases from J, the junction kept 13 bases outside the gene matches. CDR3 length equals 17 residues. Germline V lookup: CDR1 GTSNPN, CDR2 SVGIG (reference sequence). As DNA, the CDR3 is TGTGCCGGATCCCGGCTAGCGGGGGGTTCTAGCACAGATACGCAGTATTTT. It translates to CAGSRLAGGSSTDTQYF. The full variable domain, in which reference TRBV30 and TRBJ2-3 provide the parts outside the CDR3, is SQTIHQWPATLVQPVGSPLSLECTVEGTSNPNLYWYRQAAGRGLQLLFYSVGIGQISSEVPQNLSASRPQDRQFILSSKKLLLSDSGFYLCAGSRLAGGSSTDTQYFGPGTRLTVL.